The 10 T cell receptor beta chains below come from one sample, sequenced in a study of graft-versus-host responses after intestinal transplantation. Method: immunoSEQ multiplex PCR; TCRdb's copy keeps in-frame clones and lacks some. The sample consists of about 120,000 clones, 75% to 95% of them appearing once. Their recognized antigens are unknown. Sequenced here: unstimulated CD4+ T cells sorted from spleen or lymph node cells, sampled before intestinal transplant. The receptors shown here come from a human donor who received an intestinal transplant.

CDR3 sequence (DNA): TGTGCCACCATGGACAGTTCCTACGAGCAGTACTTC. This encodes CATMDSSYEQYF. This chain links TRBV6-1 with TRBJ2-7; weak D call: TRBD1 (6 bases). Germline V gene lookup returns CDR1 MNHNS and CDR2 SASEGT. Trimming pared 10 bases from V and 1 base from J, leaving 11 bases between. The CDR3 sequence is 12 residues long.

The chain links TRBV5-1 to TRBJ2-3, with no clear D. CDR1 and CDR2 (germline): SGHRS, YFSETQ. This CDR3 contains 14 residues. Trimming took off 1 base at V and 1 base at J, with 7 bases between the two ends. The CDR3 bases are TGCGCCAGCAGCTTGACAGTGCGCACAGATACGCAGTATTTT. Residues: CASSLTVRTDTQYF. The entire variable domain, with the rest obtained from reference TRBV5-1 and TRBJ2-3, is as follows: KAGVTQTPRYLIKTRGQQVTLSCSPISGHRSVSWYQQTPGQGLQFLFEYFSETQRNKGNFPGRFSGRQFSNSRSEMNVSTLELGDSALYLCASSLTVRTDTQYFGPGTRLTVL.

The V gene is TRBV29-1, the J gene TRBJ1-3, with a tentative D call TRBD1 (5 bases). V lost 4 bases to trimming and J lost 4 bases, with 14 bases between them. The CDR3 length is 14 residues. Germline V gene sequence: CDR1 SQVTM, CDR2 ANQGSEA. For the CDR3, the DNA is TGCAGCGTTGGCCTCCTAAAGGGGGGAAACACCATATATTTT. Its translation is CSVGLLKGGNTIYF.

This chain uses TRBV28 with TRBJ1-5; 9 bases are shared with TRBD1. V dropped 1 base and J dropped 6; count of bases not matched to a gene: 4. The CDR3 has 15 amino acids. Germline loops: CDR1 MDHEN, CDR2 SYDVKM. Here the CDR3 reads CASSLLQGAGQPQHF. The CDR3 DNA follows: TGTGCCAGCAGTTTATTACAGGGGGCGGGTCAGCCCCAGCATTTT.

This clone was detected only once. The V gene is TRBV5-1, the J gene TRBJ2-3, with D perhaps TRBD2 (6 bases). The CDR3 runs to 12 residues. Germline V gene data show CDR1 as SGHRS and CDR2 as YFSETQ. Trimming cost V 4 bases and J 5 bases, with 8 bases left between them. CDR3 region: CASSEGGDTQYF. DNA for the CDR3: TGCGCCAGCAGCGAGGGAGGAGATACGCAGTATTTT.

This chain connects TRBV5-6 to TRBJ2-7; D not certain. Trimming shortened V by 4 bases and J by 2 bases, and 10 bases separated the two germline ends. Germline V CDR1 and CDR2: SGHDT, YYEEEE. The CDR3 is 13 amino acids. The CDR3 DNA follows: TGTGCCAGCAGCCCGAGAGGAACCTACGAGCAGTACTTC. Translating gives CASSPRGTYEQYF.

This chain uses TRBV30 with TRBJ1-5, with D perhaps TRBD1 (6 bases). The CDR3 sequence is 15 residues long. With 0 bases removed from V and 7 bases from J, the gap between germline ends came to 16 bases. CDR1 is GTSNPN and CDR2 is SVGIG in the germline V gene (reference sequence). CDR3 sequence: CAWSVRGAAGQPQHF. CDR3 nucleotides: TGTGCCTGGAGTGTACGGGGGGCAGCGGGGCAGCCCCAGCATTTT. The full variable domain, in which reference TRBV30 and TRBJ1-5 provide the parts outside the CDR3, is SQTIHQWPATLVQPVGSPLSLECTVEGTSNPNLYWYRQAAGRGLQLLFYSVGIGQISSEVPQNLSASRPQDRQFILSSKKLLLSDSGFYLCAWSVRGAAGQPQHFGDGTRLSIL.

This rearrangement joins TRBV4-2 to TRBJ2-1; a weak D match, TRBD2 (6 bases). This CDR3 has 17 amino acids. Per the germline V gene, CDR1 is LGHNA and CDR2 is YNFKEQ. Trimming removed 2 bases from V and 0 bases from J, with 14 bases in between. In DNA, the CDR3 is TGTGCCAGCAGCCAAACATCCGGGAGCTCCTCCTACAATGAGCAGTTCTTC. It is translated as CASSQTSGSSSYNEQFF.

The chain employs TRBV27 and TRBJ1-2, with TRBD1 identical over 7 bases. The CDR3 is 15 amino acids. V was pared by 2 bases and J by 0 bases, with 3 bases of the junction left unmatched. CDR1 and CDR2 from the germline V gene are MNHEY and SMNVEV (reference sequence). The CDR3 DNA sequence: TGTGCCAGCAGTTTAACGGGGACAGCTAACTATGGCTACACCTTC. This codes for CASSLTGTANYGYTF.

The chain has TRBV30 and TRBJ1-1; 7 bases fit TRBD1. CDR3 size: 15 residues. Germline V gene lookup returns CDR1 GTSNPN and CDR2 SVGIG (reference sequence). The V gene end was trimmed by 1 base and the J gene end by 3 bases; junction bases not matched to a gene: 8. The CDR3 spells CAWSGTGPWDTEAFF. The DNA of the CDR3 is TGTGCCTGGAGTGGGACAGGACCGTGGGACACTGAAGCTTTCTTT. Full variable domain (missing parts from reference TRBV30 and TRBJ1-1): SQTIHQWPATLVQPVGSPLSLECTVEGTSNPNLYWYRQAAGRGLQLLFYSVGIGQISSEVPQNLSASRPQDRQFILSSKKLLLSDSGFYLCAWSGTGPWDTEAFFGQGTRLTVV.